This T cell receptor beta chain emerged from a study of vaccination and CD4 T cells after COVID-19. Turning to the study itself: Every participant had a vaccine, which was either BNT162b2 or mRNA-1273, given in two doses.

An Oncomine TCR Beta short-read assay was used to sequence the DNA from cultured CD4+ T cells. TCRdb used MiXCR to reprocess the PCR reads, holding one entry per CDR3 protein. Of about 15,000 distinct CDR3 sequences in the sample, roughly a third were seen once. Treatment: approximately 10-day PBMC culture with coronavirus spike peptide pools or control peptides (ViraFEST assay). Germline V gene data show CDR1 as MNHEY and CDR2 as SVGEGT. Trimming took 5 bases from V and 2 from J; bases not matched to a gene: 6. The CDR3 has 15 amino acids. This clonotype occurred a few times. Its target is not known. Sample: CD4+ T cells from blood, cultured in vitro, taken after SARS-CoV-2 vaccination. The receptor's source is a human donor who had recovered from COVID-19. The chain joins TRBV6-2 or TRBV6-3 to TRBJ1-5; TRBD1 matches at 7 bases. The CDR3 nucleotides are TGTGCCAGCAGTCCGACAGGGTCTGGCAATCAGCCCCAGCATTTT. As protein: CASSPTGSGNQPQHF.